What follows are 27 T cell receptor beta chains derived from one specimen sequenced in a study of tumor-infiltrating lymphocytes in primary liver carcinoma. From approximately 0.5 ug of total RNA, TCR beta-specific cDNA was reverse-transcribed using a constant-region primer. Generation of the TCR beta libraries relied on three nested multiplex PCR rounds using slightly modified ARM-PCR. The first two PCR rounds, around 10 cycles each, used TRBV1-TRBV30 forward primers and a C-beta reverse primer. TCRdb reprocessed the multiplex PCR reads via MiXCR and lists one record per CDR3 protein. The sample consists of approximately 100,000 distinct CDR3 sequences, about 63% of them appearing once. Taking roughly 18-32 mg of unsorted bulk tissue, the authors co-extracted RNA and DNA. The sample comprised liver tumor tissue from sampling region 2. Subset defined: tumor region T2, inferior pole. The receptors come from a woman aged 60-70 years with primary liver carcinoma and hepatitis B virus infection.

As concerns this clonotype: In this CDR3 the conserved last residue, phenylalanine or tryptophan, is missing, so a read error is likely. The genes are TRBV6-2 or TRBV6-3 and TRBJ1-1; TRBD1 agrees at 8 bases. From germline, CDR1 is MNHEY and CDR2 SVGEGT. With V trimmed by 8 bases and J by 8 bases, 4 bases remained unmatched. This CDR3 comprises 11 residues. The CDR3 reads CASGGQAEAFH. Written as DNA, the CDR3 is TGTGCCAGCGGGGGACAGGCCGAAGCTTTCCAT.

A note on this clonotype: A read error may account for a junction end that differs from germline. V is TRBV6-2 or TRBV6-3 and J is TRBJ2-7, with unresolved D. This CDR3 is built from 13 residues. Germline-derived CDR1 and CDR2 are MNHEY and SVGEGT. CDR3 DNA: TGTGCCAACAGTTACTCGCCCGCTTACAAGCAGTACTTC. Amino acids: CANSYSPAYKQYF.

As to this clonotype: One end of the junction does not line up with germline, which may come from a read error. The V gene is TRBV6-5, the J gene TRBJ2-3; 8 nucleotides match TRBD2. This CDR3 region has 18 residues. Germline CDR1 and CDR2: MNHEY and SVGAGI. CDR3 residues: CVSSSSRAGGLCTDTQYF. The CDR3 region has the DNA TGTGTCAGCAGTTCCTCTCGTGCGGGAGGCCTCTGCACAGATACGCAGTATTTT.

On this clonotype: An end of the junction does not agree with germline; a read error may underlie this. The chain is built from TRBV5-5 and TRBJ2-1; TRBD2 might be the D (6 bases). The CDR3 loop spans 15 amino acids. Germline V lookup: CDR1 SGHKS, CDR2 YYEKEE (reference sequence). DNA of the CDR3: TGTGCCAGCAGCTTGGATTTCGGGAGCCCCTACAATGAGCATTTC. This translates into CASSLDFGSPYNEHF.

This clonotype was seen many times. The chain has TRBV6-1 and TRBJ2-5; 8 positions match TRBD1. The V gene end was trimmed by 2 bases and the J gene end by 7 bases; junction bases not matched to a gene: 6. Germline-derived CDR1 and CDR2 are MNHNS and SASEGT. The CDR3 sequence is 14 residues long. The CDR3 here is CASSERGQAGTQYF. CDR3 nucleotides: TGTGCCAGCAGTGAAAGGGGACAGGCGGGGACCCAGTACTTC.

Worth noting for this clonotype: This may be a read error: a much more frequent sequence differs by one nucleotide. CDR3 residues: CASNLASHHEQYF. The CDR3 DNA reads as TGTGCCAGCAACTTAGCGAGCCACCACGAGCAGTACTTC. J is TRBJ2-7 and V is TRBV7-9, with D perhaps TRBD2 (5 bases). The CDR3 has 13 amino acids. Germline V gives CDR1 SEHNR, CDR2 FQNEAQ (reference sequence).

V usage is TRBV6-1 and J usage is TRBJ2-3, with D possibly TRBD2 on 6 matching bases. This CDR3 contains 15 residues. Germline CDR1 is MNHNS and CDR2 is SASEGT. V lost 6 bases and J 4 bases, leaving 17 bases between the germline ends. CDR3 loop: CASRETTTSPDTQYF. The CDR3 nucleotides are TGTGCCAGCAGGGAGACAACCACTAGCCCAGATACGCAGTATTTT.

Remarks on this clonotype: Being one base from a much bigger clone, this may be a read error. The V call is TRBV19, the J call TRBJ2-1; D is unresolved. Germline loops: CDR1 LNHDA, CDR2 SQIVND (reference sequence). CDR3 length: 13 amino acids. The CDR3 loop reads CASTIVSLNEQFF. The DNA for the CDR3 is TGTGCCAGTACTATAGTCTCCCTCAATGAGCAGTTCTTC.

A remark on this clonotype: A much larger clone differs by one base, so this may be a read error. The V gene is TRBV7-9, the J gene TRBJ1-2; D perhaps matches TRBD1 (6 bases). Germline CDR1 SEHNR, CDR2 FQNEAQ (reference sequence). CDR3 length: 12 amino acids. DNA for the CDR3: TGTGCCAGCAGCAAACAGGGTCTTGGCTACGCCTTC. Translated: CASSKQGLGYAF.

To note about this clonotype: A much larger clone lies a single base off, so this may be a read error. The rearrangement links TRBV29-1 to TRBJ2-5, with a weak D call TRBD1 (5 bases). The CDR3 runs 13 residues. Germline-derived CDR1 and CDR2 are SQVTM and ANQGSEA. CDR3 DNA sequence: TGCAGCGTTAGCAGGGCTTTCCAAGAGACCCGGTACTTC. It specifies CSVSRAFQETRYF.

V usage is TRBV6-9 and J usage is TRBJ2-1, with TRBD1 matching over 12 bases. The germline V gene has CDR1 MNHGY and CDR2 SVAAGI. V shed 8 bases, J shed 8 bases, and the junction held 7 bases outside the gene matches. The CDR3 is 14 residues long. The CDR3 DNA follows: TGTGCCAGCCCCAGGGACAGGGGGCAAGATGAGCAGTTCTTC. Residues: CASPRDRGQDEQFF.

This clonotype has a single count. A single base separates this from a much larger clone, so it may be a read error. The genes are TRBV28 and TRBJ2-7, with D tentatively TRBD1 or TRBD2 (6 bases each). V was pared by 1 base and J by 1 base, with 14 bases between. CDR1 is MDHEN and CDR2 is SYDVKM in the germline V gene. This CDR3 spans 16 amino acids. The DNA for the CDR3 is TGTGCCAGCAGTTTATCTTGGGGGGCCCGGTCCTACGAGCAGTACTTC. This gives the protein CASSLSWGARSYEQYF.

The genes are TRBV19 and TRBJ1-5; perhaps TRBD1 as D (5 bases). Germline CDR1 reads LNHDA; CDR2 reads SQIVND (reference sequence). CDR3 length: 15 amino acids. Trimming pared 7 bases from V and 2 bases from J, leaving 15 bases between. The CDR3 spells CASKGSIYGNQPQHF. The CDR3 bases are TGTGCCAGTAAGGGGTCTATCTATGGCAATCAGCCCCAGCATTTT.

This clonotype was counted a single time. Just one base apart from a much larger clone, this may be a read error. The chain recombines TRBV12-3 or TRBV12-4 with TRBJ2-1; no reliable D call. The CDR3 totals 10 residues. The CDR3 loop reads CASSRNVQFF. The DNA of the CDR3 is TGTGCCAGCAGTAGGAATGTGCAGTTCTTC.

With respect to this clonotype: The junction shows a germline mismatch at one end, possibly a read error. This chain connects TRBV12-3 or TRBV12-4 to TRBJ2-3; D is undetermined. The CDR3 spans 14 residues. The CDR3 sequence: CASGLGGSTDEQYF. The CDR3 nucleotides read TGTGCCAGCGGTTTAGGCGGTAGCACAGATGAGCAGTATTTT.

To note about this clonotype: Since a much larger clone is just one base distant, this may be a read error. The chain employs TRBV5-6 and TRBJ2-5; no definite D call. Germline values: CDR1 SGHDT, CDR2 YYEEEE. The V gene lost 1 base and the J gene lost 3 bases, with 10 bases spanning the gap. The length of the CDR3 is 14 residues. In DNA, the CDR3 is TGTGCCAGCAGCTTGATTGGACCCAAAGAGACCCAGTACTTC. It specifies CASSLIGPKETQYF.

The rearrangement joins TRBV6-6 to TRBJ2-1, with 15 bases matching TRBD2. Trimming took 11 bases from V and 2 from J; bases not matched to a gene: 13. The CDR3 covers 18 residues. Germline-derived CDR1 and CDR2 are MNHNY and SVGAGI (reference sequence). The CDR3: CAGIYSGLAGGAYNEQFF. In DNA form, the CDR3 reads TGTGCCGGCATTTACTCGGGACTAGCGGGAGGAGCCTACAATGAGCAGTTCTTC.

About this clonotype itself: A read error may produce the germline difference seen at one junction end. The J gene is TRBJ2-7, the V gene TRBV6-1; the D gene could be TRBD1 or TRBD2 (6 bases each). Per germline, CDR1 MNHNS and CDR2 SASEGT. The CDR3 spans 15 residues. The chain's CDR3 is CAISKGDLCTYEQYF. The CDR3 nucleotides are TGTGCCATCAGTAAGGGGGACTTATGCACTTACGAGCAGTACTTC.

In regard to this clonotype: One end of the junction fails to match germline, which may point to a read error. V gene TRBV6-1 combines with J gene TRBJ2-1, with D perhaps matching TRBD2 (6 bases). The CDR3 contains 14 residues. Germline V CDR1 and CDR2: MNHNS, SASEGT. DNA of the CDR3: TGTGCCGGCAGCAATGGCGGGATGGCCAATGAGCAGTTCTTC. As protein: CAGSNGGMANEQFF.

In this sample, this clonotype turned up many times. The rearrangement links TRBV5-1 to TRBJ2-3; 10 nucleotides match TRBD2. The CDR3 has 16 amino acids. Germline assignment: CDR1 SGHRS and CDR2 YFSETQ. Trimming at V came to 0 bases and at J to 1 base, leaving 2 bases not matched to a gene. CDR3 in amino acids: CASSLDTSGGTDTQYF. Here the CDR3 DNA reads TGCGCCAGCAGCTTGGATACTAGCGGGGGCACAGATACGCAGTATTTT.

A word on this clonotype: The junction departs from the called germline gene at one end, perhaps through a read error. V is TRBV11-3 and J is TRBJ2-1; 7 nucleotides agree with TRBD2. The CDR3 contains 17 residues. Germline assignment: CDR1 SGHNT and CDR2 YENEEA. The CDR3 reads CASSLGRGEWCVDEHLF. CDR3 sequence (DNA): TGTGCCAGCAGCTTAGGTCGGGGGGAGTGGTGTGTCGATGAGCATCTCTTC.

A word on this clonotype: Since no conserved phenylalanine or tryptophan closes the CDR3, a read error is the likely cause. The chain recombines TRBV4-1 with TRBJ2-1, with D maybe TRBD1 (5 bases). The germline CDR1 and CDR2 sequences are MGHRA and YSYEKL. The CDR3 contains 14 residues. V gave up 3 bases and J gave up 9 bases, with 15 bases separating them. CDR3 residues: CASSHVTGVSEQFS. Written as DNA, the CDR3 is TGCGCCAGCAGCCATGTCACAGGCGTAAGTGAGCAGTTCTCC.

This clonotype showed up just once. No conserved phenylalanine or tryptophan ends this CDR3, so it is likely a read error. The J gene is TRBJ1-4, the V gene TRBV11-2, with unresolved D. The CDR3 is made up of 15 amino acids. The germline V gene encodes CDR1 SGHAT and CDR2 FQNNGV. The CDR3 DNA follows: TGTGTCACCAGCTTCTGGGGAGCAACTAATGAAAAACTGTTTTAT. Translated, it gives CVTSFWGATNEKLFY.

Concerning this clonotype: A much bigger clone sits one base away, suggesting this may be a read error. The chain recombines TRBV5-7 with TRBJ2-7; D ambiguous. TRBV5-7 is treated as an ORF (open reading frame) with a function not yet certain. CDR3 length: 11 residues. V dropped 5 bases and J dropped 6 bases, with 9 bases sitting between them. CDR3 in amino acids: CASRPSSEQYF. The CDR3 DNA reads TGTGCCAGCAGGCCCTCGAGCGAGCAGTACTTC.

Notes on this clonotype: This may stem from a read error, because a much larger clone lies one nucleotide away. CDR3 loop: CASDQGLTGDTQYF. CDR3 bases: TGCGCCAGCGACCAGGGACTAACAGGGGATACGCAGTATTTT. The chain is built from TRBV5-1 and TRBJ2-3; weak D call: TRBD2 (7 bases). The CDR3 contains 14 residues. The ends were cut back, 7 bases at V and 6 bases at J, with 18 bases in the middle. Germline V gene lookup returns CDR1 SGHRS and CDR2 YFSETQ.

The chain couples TRBV28 to TRBJ1-1; a possible D gene is TRBD1 (6 bases). Germline CDR1 reads MDHEN; CDR2 reads SYDVKM. The CDR3 loop spans 16 amino acids. The germline V and J ends were trimmed by 2 bases and 4 bases, with 17 bases remaining between them. Here the CDR3 reads CASSLGAGTLSTEAFF. In DNA, the CDR3 is TGTGCCAGCAGTTTAGGGGCCGGGACACTGAGCACTGAAGCTTTCTTT.

The rearrangement links TRBV11-2 to TRBJ2-3, with no clear D. Germline V CDR1 and CDR2: SGHAT, FQNNGV. V lost 6 bases, J lost 0 bases, and 13 bases lay in between. This CDR3 comprises 15 residues. CDR3 region: CASRPFPTSTDTQYF. The DNA of the CDR3 is TGTGCCAGCAGGCCCTTCCCGACTAGCACAGATACGCAGTATTTT.